The 2 T cell receptor beta chains in this list originate from one sample, sequenced in a study of T cell responses to AZD1222 COVID-19 vaccine. Libraries were prepared by immunoSEQ multiplex PCR; TCRdb keeps only in-frame clonotypes and omits some of them. The data contain fewer than 150,000 clones, about 92% of them singletons. Source: peripheral blood, taken 28 days after the second AZD1222 dose. The receptor source for this set is an adult who received the AZD1222 COVID-19 vaccine.

The CDR3 is CASSESGRGGHTGELFF. DNA of the CDR3: TGCGCCAGCAGTGAGTCCGGTCGCGGGGGCCACACCGGGGAGCTGTTTTTT. The genes are TRBV10-1 and TRBJ2-2; weak D call: TRBD2 (7 bases). V shed 0 bases and J shed 3 bases, with 14 bases lying between them. This CDR3 is 17 amino acids long. Germline CDR1 and CDR2: WNHNN and SYGVQD (reference sequence).

The rearrangement joins TRBV12-3 or TRBV12-4 to TRBJ2-2; D not certain. The length of the CDR3 is 12 residues. With 9 bases removed from V and 1 base from J, the gap between germline ends came to 6 bases. CDR3 sequence (DNA): TGTGCCAGTAGAAAGAACACCGGGGAGCTGTTTTTT. It translates to CASRKNTGELFF.